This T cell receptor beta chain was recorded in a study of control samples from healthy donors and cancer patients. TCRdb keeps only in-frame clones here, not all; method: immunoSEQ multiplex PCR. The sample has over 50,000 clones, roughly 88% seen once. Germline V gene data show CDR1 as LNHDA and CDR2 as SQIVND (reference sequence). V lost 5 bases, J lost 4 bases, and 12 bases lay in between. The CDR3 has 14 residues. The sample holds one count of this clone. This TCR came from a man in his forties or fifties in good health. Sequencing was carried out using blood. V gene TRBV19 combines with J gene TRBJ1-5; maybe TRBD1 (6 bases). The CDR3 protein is CASSLRDNNQPQHF. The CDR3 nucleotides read TGTGCCAGTAGTCTCCGGGACAATAATCAGCCCCAGCATTTT.